This T cell receptor beta chain was obtained from a study of control samples from healthy donors and cancer patients. V lost 6 bases and J lost 3, with 19 bases in between. The CDR3 contains 15 residues. The germline gives CDR1 SGHDT, CDR2 YYEEEE. TCRdb's table, derived via immunoSEQ multiplex PCR, lists solely in-frame clones and lacks some. Among 60,000 to 75,000 clones listed, over 75% were seen once. The genes are TRBV5-6 and TRBJ2-7; weak D call: TRBD1 (5 bases). The TCR originated in a woman between 50 and 59 years old with head and neck cancer. The sample taken for sequencing was PBMCs. The CDR3 spells CASTRSGLTIYEQYF. CDR3 coding DNA: TGTGCCAGCACCCGCTCAGGGTTAACTATCTACGAGCAGTACTTC.